This T cell receptor (beta chain) was recovered during a study of blood T cell repertoires in COVID-19. The overall study: Italy, Spain and the United States were the sources of the convalescent and acute COVID-19 samples.

Clones were sequenced by immunoSEQ multiplex PCR, and TCRdb holds only the in-frame ones, with some missing. Among 100,000 to 150,000 clones listed, 85% to 90% were seen once. Germline trimming cut 5 bases from V and 0 bases from J; bases unmatched to any gene: 7. There are 17 residues in the CDR3. Germline V gene data show CDR1 as SNHLY and CDR2 as FYNNEI. This TCR was recovered from a man aged 80 or over with active or convalescent COVID-19. The sequenced sample was peripheral blood. V gene TRBV2 combines with J gene TRBJ2-6, with 7 nucleotides matching TRBD1. The CDR3 spells CASSRRDSFSGANVLTF. The CDR3 DNA follows: TGTGCCAGCAGTAGAAGGGACAGTTTCTCTGGGGCCAACGTCCTGACTTTC.